The present T cell receptor beta chain was sequenced within a study of T-cell reconstitution after alpha-beta-depleted transplantation in children (dated by TCRdb to between 2015 and 2016). Regarding the research as a whole: Using TCR repertoire profiling, the study quantitatively followed how T-cell immune reconstitution unfolded in children after TCRalphabeta/CD19-depleted allogeneic hematopoietic cell transplantation.

Regarding this clonotype: The target of this receptor is not known. The record has no base qualities; no much larger clone is one base away.

CDR1 and CDR2, per the germline V gene (reference sequence), are GTSNPN and SVGIG. The V and J ends are trimmed by 1 base and 4 bases, leaving 17 bases between them. Inclusive of the bounding cysteine and phenylalanine, the CDR3 is 15 residues long. Only the CDR3 part of the read is kept: 45 bases, read in frame from the first base. The library was obtained by PCR. The instrument given in TCRdb is Illumina HiSeq 2500. TCR libraries were prepared with molecular barcoding, using unique molecular identifiers to normalize TCRbeta repertoire quantification. TCRdb cleaned the public reads at Q25 with fastp, built clones with MiXCR and kept in-frame beta chains. Entries are consolidated by CDR3 protein sequence, retaining the most common genes and DNA. Counted in this sample were more than 450,000 distinct CDR3 sequences; roughly 18% of them appeared once. 3% to 4% of the sample rests with the top ten.

This material consisted of PBMCs from the stem cell graft donor, taken from the stem cell graft. The sequence was collected from a human donor who donated a stem cell graft to a child with acute lymphoblastic leukemia. The chain was built from TRBV30 and TRBJ2-7; a tentative D match to TRBD2 spans 6 bases. The bases read TGTGCCTGGAGTGACCCCTCGTTACGGGGGTACGAGCAGTACTTC. It specifies CAWSDPSLRGYEQYF.